Presented here are 10 T cell receptor beta chains from one specimen sequenced in a study of shared clonotypes between healthy human individuals. As defined, naive CD8 cells were CD45RO-negative and positively selected for CCR7, with terminally differentiated effector memory CD45RA+ cells excluded. The assay was immunoSEQ multiplex PCR, and TCRdb's table has in-frame clones only and misses some. The sample has 1.5 million to 2.5 million clones, about 95% seen once; the top ten hold under 1.5%. Sequenced: naive CD8+ T cells sorted from blood. All receptors come from a man aged 18 to 30 in good health.

The J gene is TRBJ2-5, the V gene TRBV29-1; 8 bases fit TRBD1. The V gene's germline CDR1 is SQVTM and CDR2 ANQGSEA. This CDR3 has 16 residues. Unmatched junction bases numbered 11, after V lost 0 bases and J lost 5 bases. CDR3 region: CSVEDPPGGRSETQYF. The CDR3, as DNA: TGCAGCGTTGAAGATCCCCCAGGGGGCCGGTCGGAGACCCAGTACTTC.

The chain joins TRBV27 to TRBJ2-2; 8 positions match TRBD1. Germline trimming cut 5 bases from V and 3 bases from J; bases unmatched to any gene: 5. The V gene's germline CDR1 is MNHEY and CDR2 SMNVEV (reference sequence). The CDR3 loop spans 15 amino acids. The CDR3 DNA reads TGTGCCAGCAGTCCACGACAGGGGCACACCGGGGAGCTGTTTTTT. The encoded protein is CASSPRQGHTGELFF.

The genes are TRBV9 and TRBJ1-1, with D unclear. V shed 3 bases and J shed 6 bases, with 24 bases lying between them. The CDR3 loop spans 17 amino acids. Germline CDR1 SGDLS, CDR2 YYNGEE. Written as DNA, the CDR3 is TGTGCCAGCAGCGCGCTAGACCAGATGGACGGTGGGGCTGAAGCTTTCTTT. It specifies CASSALDQMDGGAEAFF.

The chain combines TRBV11-2 with TRBJ2-7, with D perhaps TRBD1 (5 bases). CDR1 and CDR2 from the germline V gene are SGHAT and FQNNGV. The CDR3 covers 13 residues. Trimming shortened V by 1 base and J by 8 bases, and 12 bases separated the two germline ends. CDR3 in amino acids: CASSLGAPGQQYF. The CDR3 DNA sequence: TGTGCCAGCAGCTTAGGAGCACCAGGGCAGCAGTACTTC.

This chain links TRBV5-4 with TRBJ2-2, with 12 positions matching TRBD2. Germline V lookup: CDR1 SGHNT, CDR2 YYREEE (reference sequence). The V segment lost 4 bases and the J segment 7 bases; nucleotides outside the gene matches: 8. The CDR3 is made up of 16 amino acids. CDR3 nucleotide sequence: TGTGCCAGCAGCGCTCTAGCGGGGGGGCCTATCGGGGAGCTGTTTTTT. It codes for CASSALAGGPIGELFF.

The chain has TRBV4-1 and TRBJ1-5; a possible D gene is TRBD1 (6 bases). V was trimmed by 4 bases and J by 8 bases, leaving 18 bases between them. This CDR3 has 15 residues. Germline loops: CDR1 MGHRA, CDR2 YSYEKL. The CDR3 nucleotides read TGCGCCAGCAGCCTACGACAGGCCCTTATGGAGCCCCAGCATTTT. Encoded protein: CASSLRQALMEPQHF.

The chain couples TRBV7-8 to TRBJ2-7; no firm D call. The CDR3 consists of 12 residues. V was trimmed by 2 bases and J by 7 bases, leaving 9 bases between them. Germline V gene data show CDR1 as SGHVS and CDR2 as FQNEAQ. In DNA, the CDR3 is TGTGCCAGCAGCTTAATCAGGTGGGAGCAGTACTTC. It encodes CASSLIRWEQYF.

The chain carries TRBV11-2 and TRBJ2-7; unclear D gene. Germline CDR1 SGHAT, CDR2 FQNNGV. The CDR3 covers 15 residues. V lost 2 bases to trimming and J lost 2 bases, with 13 bases between them. CDR3 nucleotide sequence: TGTGCCAGCAGCTTAAGCCCTGGGTCAACCTACGAGCAGTACTTC. Residues: CASSLSPGSTYEQYF.

The gene calls are TRBV15 and TRBJ2-7; possible D gene TRBD1, 6 bases. CDR1 and CDR2 from the germline V gene are LNHNV and YYDKDF (reference sequence). Trimming stripped 1 base from V and 2 bases from J, with 12 bases between. The CDR3 has 15 residues. The CDR3 DNA is TGTGCCACCAGCAGAGTCGGGACAAAACCCTACGAGCAGTACTTC. Amino acids: CATSRVGTKPYEQYF.

V gene TRBV27 combines with J gene TRBJ2-7; maybe TRBD1 (6 bases). V shed 7 bases and J shed 5 bases, with 18 bases lying between them. Germline-derived CDR1 and CDR2 are MNHEY and SMNVEV (reference sequence). This CDR3 spans 14 amino acids. CDR3 nucleotides: TGTGCCAGCACCACGACAGGAGCAACTGACGAGCAGTACTTC. It translates to CASTTTGATDEQYF.